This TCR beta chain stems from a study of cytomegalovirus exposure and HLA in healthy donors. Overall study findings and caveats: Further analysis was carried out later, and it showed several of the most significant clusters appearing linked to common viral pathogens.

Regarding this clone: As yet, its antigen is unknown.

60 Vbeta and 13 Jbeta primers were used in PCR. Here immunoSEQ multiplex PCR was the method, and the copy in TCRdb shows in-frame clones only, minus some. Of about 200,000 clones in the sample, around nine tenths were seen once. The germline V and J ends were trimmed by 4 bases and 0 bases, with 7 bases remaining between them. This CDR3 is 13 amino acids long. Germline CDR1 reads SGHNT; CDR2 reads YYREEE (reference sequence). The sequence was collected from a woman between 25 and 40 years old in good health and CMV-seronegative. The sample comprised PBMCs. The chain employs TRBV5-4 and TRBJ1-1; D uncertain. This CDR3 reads CASSRALNTEAFF. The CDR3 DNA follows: TGTGCCAGCAGCCGCGCCCTGAACACTGAAGCTTTCTTT.